The next 18 T cell receptor beta chains were all read from a single sample in a study of CD8+CD57+ T cells in acquired aplastic anemia. Genomic DNA served as template for TCR beta VDJ and CDR3 profiling. TCRdb called the reads again in MiXCR, with one record for every CDR3 protein. The sample contains some 220,000 distinct CDR3 sequences, approximately 35% of which appear only once. What was sequenced was sorted CD4+, CD8+, or CD8+CD57+ T cells (not recorded which) from PBMCs. All receptors derive from a human donor in good health, serving as a control.

This clonotype was seen repeatedly, ten times or more. The chain recombines TRBV5-1 with TRBJ2-5; D not resolved. V was clipped by 3 bases and J by 2 bases, with 8 bases between them. The CDR3 runs 13 residues. Germline CDR1 is SGHRS and CDR2 is YFSETQ. This CDR3 reads CASSSGPQETQYF. The CDR3 region has the DNA TGCGCCAGCAGCTCCGGGCCTCAAGAGACCCAGTACTTC.

The chain links TRBV7-2 to TRBJ1-2; TRBD1 matches 7 bases. Unmatched junction bases numbered 6, after V lost 1 base and J lost 4 bases. The CDR3 spans 15 residues. Germline CDR1 and CDR2: SGHTA and FQGNSA. The DNA for the CDR3 is TGTGCCAGCAGCTTAGGGGACAGCTTAAGCTATGGCTACACCTTC. Translation: CASSLGDSLSYGYTF.

In regard to this clonotype: A much more abundant neighbour one base away suggests this may be a read error. This CDR3 reads CSARDHTESYGYTF. The CDR3 DNA reads TGCAGTGCTAGAGATCATACGGAAAGCTATGGCTACACCTTC. The V call is TRBV20-1, the J call TRBJ1-2; D gene uncertain. The CDR3 is 14 residues long. Germline V gene lookup returns CDR1 DFQATT and CDR2 SNEGSKA (reference sequence). The ends were cut back, 0 bases at V and 4 bases at J, with 12 bases in the middle.

Worth noting for this clonotype: Possible read error: a much larger clone is one base away. V gene TRBV20-1 combines with J gene TRBJ1-2; TRBD1 agrees at 7 bases. The ends lost 3 bases at V and 8 bases at J; junction bases unmatched: 15. The CDR3 contains 15 residues. CDR1 is DFQATT and CDR2 is SNEGSKA in the germline V gene (reference sequence). In nucleotides, the CDR3 is TGCAGTGCTAGGGCCGGGACAGCTTCATTGTTGGGCTACACCTTC. Amino acids: CSARAGTASLLGYTF.

This clonotype was detected only a few times. The chain couples TRBV12-3 or TRBV12-4 to TRBJ2-1; TRBD1 agrees at 8 bases. There are 14 residues in the CDR3. V was pared by 8 bases and J by 3 bases, with 6 bases of the junction left unmatched. Here the CDR3 DNA reads TGTGCCAGCTCCCCTGACAGGGGCTACAATGAGCAGTTCTTC. Residues: CASSPDRGYNEQFF.

In this sample, this clonotype turned up many times. The gene calls are TRBV7-2 and TRBJ1-1; no definite D call. V gave up 1 base and J gave up 4 bases, with 7 bases separating them. Germline V gives CDR1 SGHTA, CDR2 FQGNSA. This CDR3 region has 13 residues. In DNA, the CDR3 is TGTGCCAGCAGCTTAGACCCGGGCACTGAAGCTTTCTTT. Amino acid sequence: CASSLDPGTEAFF.

This clonotype was observed at least ten times. V usage is TRBV19 and J usage is TRBJ2-7; 11 nucleotides line up with TRBD2. From germline, CDR1 is LNHDA and CDR2 SQIVND (reference sequence). V lost 9 bases to trimming and J lost 0 bases; unmatched junction nucleotides: 7. The CDR3 runs 15 residues. The CDR3, as DNA: TGTGCCAGCGCAGGGGGGACTAGCGGCTCCTACGAGCAGTACTTC. Residues: CASAGGTSGSYEQYF.

This clonotype was recorded at least ten times. This chain uses TRBV2 with TRBJ2-7; TRBD1 matches at 10 bases. The CDR3 is made up of 14 amino acids. The J segment lost 2 bases and the V segment lost 6 bases, leaving 4 bases of the junction unmatched. The germline CDR1 and CDR2 sequences are SNHLY and FYNNEI. The CDR3 DNA is TGTGCCAGCAGAGGGACAGGGGCGACCTACGAGCAGTACTTC. Translating gives CASRGTGATYEQYF.

Worth noting for this clonotype: This may arise from a read error, as a much more abundant clone is one base away. The chain combines TRBV9 with TRBJ2-3, with 13 bases aligning to TRBD2. The CDR3 is made up of 16 amino acids. Germline values: CDR1 SGDLS, CDR2 YYNGEE. Here the CDR3 reads CASSVGLAGVIDTQCF. The DNA for the CDR3 is TGTGCCAGCAGCGTCGGACTAGCGGGAGTTATAGATACGCAGTGTTTT.

This clonotype was counted at least ten times. This rearrangement joins TRBV20-1 to TRBJ1-2; 10 bases match TRBD1. CDR3 length: 14 residues. Germline V gene lookup returns CDR1 DFQATT and CDR2 SNEGSKA (reference sequence). J lost 3 bases, V lost 2 bases, and 3 bases had no gene match. In nucleotides, the CDR3 is TGCAGTGCTAGATTTGGGACAGGGGACTATGGCTACACCTTC. It encodes CSARFGTGDYGYTF.

At least ten counts were recorded for this clonotype. This chain links TRBV11-2 with TRBJ1-2; D ambiguous. Germline V CDR1 and CDR2: SGHAT, FQNNGV. Between the trimmed V and J ends, which lost 2 bases and 0 bases, there was a span of 13 bases. The CDR3 spans 16 residues. The CDR3 reads CASSLTIGETNYGYTF. CDR3 nucleotide sequence: TGTGCCAGCAGCTTAACTATTGGCGAGACTAACTATGGCTACACCTTC.

Of note for this clonotype: A clone one base away is much larger, so this may be a read error. J is TRBJ1-1 and V is TRBV9, with unresolved D. In germline, CDR1 is SGDLS, CDR2 YYNGEE. This CDR3 is built from 14 residues. CDR3 amino acids: CAISLSPSGPSSFF. Written as DNA, the CDR3 is TGTGCCATCAGCTTAAGTCCAAGCGGACCGTCATCTTTCTTT.

This clonotype was seen repeatedly, ten times or more. The rearrangement uses TRBV29-1 and TRBJ2-5, with a possible D match to TRBD1 (5 bases). This CDR3 comprises 14 residues. From germline, CDR1 is SQVTM and CDR2 ANQGSEA. V gave up 3 bases and J gave up 5 bases, with 16 bases separating them. The CDR3 coding sequence is TGCAGCGTTGATCTGGCCAGGGCCTGGGAGACCCAGTACTTC. Its protein product is CSVDLARAWETQYF.

This clonotype was detected ten times or more. The chain uses TRBV11-2 and TRBJ1-6; D possibly corresponds to TRBD1 (6 bases). Germline CDR1 and CDR2: SGHAT and FQNNGV. Trimming took off 1 base at V and 7 bases at J, with 11 bases between the two ends. The CDR3 sequence is 15 residues long. The CDR3 DNA reads as TGTGCCAGCAGCTTAGGGGGCAGGGGAAATTCACCCCTCCACTTT. Translation: CASSLGGRGNSPLHF.

The gene calls are TRBV10-3 and TRBJ2-3; 10 positions agree with TRBD2. CDR3 length equals 17 residues. Unmatched junction bases numbered 19, after V lost 10 bases and J lost 6 bases. Germline V gene lookup returns CDR1 ENHRY and CDR2 SYGVKD. The CDR3 coding sequence is TGTGCCAGCAGCCCCTTCCGGCTAGCGGGGGAGAAGGATACGCAGTATTTT. As protein: CASSPFRLAGEKDTQYF.

Ten or more counts support this clonotype. The chain's CDR3 is CATQVGGAQTAEAFF. The CDR3, as DNA: TGTGCCACCCAAGTTGGGGGGGCCCAGACCGCTGAAGCTTTCTTT. The V and J genes are TRBV19 and TRBJ1-1; D might be TRBD1 (6 bases). The V gene lost 10 bases and the J gene lost 6 bases, with 24 bases spanning the gap. Germline loops: CDR1 LNHDA, CDR2 SQIVND (reference sequence). This CDR3 spans 15 amino acids.

The V call is TRBV18, the J call TRBJ2-5, with unresolved D. V gave up 3 bases and J gave up 2 bases, with 10 bases separating them. This CDR3 is 14 amino acids long. Per germline, CDR1 KGHSH and CDR2 LQKENI. The CDR3 coding sequence is TGTGCCAGCTCACCTAACCCAAATCAAGAGACCCAGTACTTC. As protein: CASSPNPNQETQYF.

The chain couples TRBV7-9 to TRBJ1-1, with no clear D. The CDR3 has 14 residues. Germline CDR1 SEHNR, CDR2 FQNEAQ (reference sequence). Trimming stripped 5 bases from V and 5 bases from J, with 15 bases between. CDR3 nucleotide sequence: TGTGCCAGCAGCACCTTAGGCGCGGGGACTGAAGCTTTCTTT. Encoded protein: CASSTLGAGTEAFF.